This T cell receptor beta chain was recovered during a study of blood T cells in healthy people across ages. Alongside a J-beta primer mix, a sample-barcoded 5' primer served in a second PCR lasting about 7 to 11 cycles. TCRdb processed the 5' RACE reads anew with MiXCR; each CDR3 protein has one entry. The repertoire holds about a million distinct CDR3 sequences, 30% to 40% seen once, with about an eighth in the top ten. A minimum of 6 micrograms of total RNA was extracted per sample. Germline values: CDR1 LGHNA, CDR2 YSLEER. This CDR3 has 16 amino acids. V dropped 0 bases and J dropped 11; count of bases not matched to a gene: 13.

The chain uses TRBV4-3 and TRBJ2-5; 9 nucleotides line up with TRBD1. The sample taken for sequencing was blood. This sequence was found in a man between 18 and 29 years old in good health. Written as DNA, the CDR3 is TGCGCCAGCAGCCAAGATGTCGGGACAGGGTGGAATGAGCAGTACTTC. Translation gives CASSQDVGTGWNEQYF.